The clone carrying this T cell receptor beta chain was recorded many times. What it recognizes is unknown. TCRdb independently ran MiXCR on the reads; one entry per CDR3 protein. The sample contains 700,000 to 900,000 distinct CDR3 sequences, roughly 28% of which appear only once. The data are from a study of T cell repertoires in cytomegalovirus infection. At the level of the study: Recently identified HLA-C-restricted CMV epitopes were among the peptides used. Public TCR beta signatures indicated both CMV infection and matching HLA type.

Study results and limitations: Accumulated public TCR beta family frequency recognized individuals carrying CMV together with the relevant HLA. The ex vivo response showed dominance by HLA-C-restricted CMV-specific TCR beta clonotypes.

The specimen comprised cultured CD8+ T cells from PBMCs, sampled from culture after CMV antigen stimulation. The sequence derives from a human donor in good health (CMV status not recorded). Some clones in this sample may be carry-over from other donors' samples.

Here the CDR3 reads CASSYSNGPLLVETQYF. CDR3 bases: TGTGCCAGCAGTTACTCGAATGGACCCCTTCTTGTAGAGACCCAGTACTTC. This chain connects TRBV6-5 to TRBJ2-5; D gene unclear. CDR1 MNHEY and CDR2 SVGAGI come from the germline V gene. This CDR3 has 17 amino acids. Trimming took off 0 bases at V and 4 bases at J, with 18 bases between the two ends.